A selection of T cell receptor beta chains follows, all from one sample in a study of lymphopenia after photon versus proton radiotherapy. The data were produced by immunoSEQ multiplex PCR, yet TCRdb's version contains in-frame clones alone and is incomplete. The table has tens of thousands of clones, over 80% seen once. This sample comprised peripheral blood, obtained from a patient treated with proton-based radiotherapy. The receptors originated from a man older than 75 with esophageal cancer. CDR3s include the opening cysteine and the closing phenylalanine or tryptophan.

V: TRBV6-5
J: TRBJ1-3
length: 14
CDR3: CASIELPSGNTIYF

V: TRBV4-3
J: TRBJ2-7
length: 14
CDR3: CASSQDMWGYEQYF

V: TRBV18
J: TRBJ2-2
length: 17
CDR3: CASSPGLAGVNTGELFF

V: TRBV4-1
J: TRBJ2-3
length: 15
CDR3: CASSQGSGSTDTQYF

V: TRBV19
J: TRBJ1-2
length: 15
CDR3: CASSNRDSFFYGYTF

V: TRBV4-1
J: TRBJ2-7
length: 14
CDR3: CASSQSGNSYEQYF

V: TRBV4-3
J: TRBJ1-6
length: 14
CDR3: CASSRTGHNSPLHF

V: TRBV7-9
J: TRBJ2-2
length: 19
CDR3: CASSSSSWSSGSGNGELFF

V: TRBV2
J: TRBJ1-1
length: 14
CDR3: CASSAQGLNTEAFF

V: TRBV5-1
J: TRBJ1-2
length: 15
CDR3: CASSLEGGITGGYTF

V: TRBV6-5
J: TRBJ1-5
length: 13
CDR3: CASRTGYNQPQHF

V: TRBV11-2
J: TRBJ2-1
length: 14
CDR3: CASSLGGVYNEQFF

V: TRBV11-3
J: TRBJ2-7
length: 15
CDR3: CASSRGAGLGFEQYF

V: TRBV19
J: TRBJ2-1
length: 17
CDR3: CASSIDRGSASYNEQFF

V: TRBV7-2
J: TRBJ1-1
length: 12
CDR3: CASSSLINHAFF

V: TRBV27
J: TRBJ1-1
length: 15
CDR3: CASSLWGGLNTEAFF

V: TRBV18
J: TRBJ2-5
length: 15
CDR3: CASSQPGGGKETQYF

V: TRBV6-5
J: TRBJ2-7
length: 13
CDR3: CASTVAGTDEQYF